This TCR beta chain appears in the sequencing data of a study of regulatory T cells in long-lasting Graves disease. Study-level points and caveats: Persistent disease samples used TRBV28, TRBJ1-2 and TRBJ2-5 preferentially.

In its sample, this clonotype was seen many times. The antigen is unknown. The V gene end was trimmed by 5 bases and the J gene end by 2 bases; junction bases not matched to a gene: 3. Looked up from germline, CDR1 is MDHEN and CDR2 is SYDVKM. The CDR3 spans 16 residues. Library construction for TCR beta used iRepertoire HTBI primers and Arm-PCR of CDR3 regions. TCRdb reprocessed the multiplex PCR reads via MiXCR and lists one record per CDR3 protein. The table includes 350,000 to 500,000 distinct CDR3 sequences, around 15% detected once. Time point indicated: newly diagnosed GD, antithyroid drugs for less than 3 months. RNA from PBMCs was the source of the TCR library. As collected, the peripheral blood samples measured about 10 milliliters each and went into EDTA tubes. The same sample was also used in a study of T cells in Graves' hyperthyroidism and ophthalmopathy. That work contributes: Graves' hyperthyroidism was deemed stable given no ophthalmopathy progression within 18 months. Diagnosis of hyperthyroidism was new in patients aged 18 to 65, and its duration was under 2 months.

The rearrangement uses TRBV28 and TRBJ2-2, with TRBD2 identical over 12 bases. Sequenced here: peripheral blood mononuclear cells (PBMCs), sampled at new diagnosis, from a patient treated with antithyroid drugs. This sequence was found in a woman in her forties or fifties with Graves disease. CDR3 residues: CASSDGLAGNTGELFF. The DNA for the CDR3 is TGTGCCAGCAGTGATGGACTAGCGGGAAACACCGGGGAGCTGTTTTTT. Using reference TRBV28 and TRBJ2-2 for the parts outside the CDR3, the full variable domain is DVKVTQSSRYLVKRTGEKVFLECVQDMDHENMFWYRQDPGLGLRLIYFSYDVKMKEKGDIPEGYSVSREKKERFSLILESASTNQTSMYLCASSDGLAGNTGELFFGEGSRLTVL.